The 15 T cell receptor beta chains below come from one sample, sequenced in a study of T cell changes during pregnancy in multiple sclerosis. Some clones are missing from TCRdb's copy, which holds only in-frame ones; the method was immunoSEQ multiplex PCR. The sample carries under 40,000 clones, 90% recorded once. The sample was CD8+ T cells from peripheral blood mononuclear cells, taken in the first trimester of pregnancy. These TCRs come from a female donor with multiple sclerosis, enrolled in a pregnancy study.

The chain joins TRBV19 to TRBJ2-3; TRBD2 matches 10 bases. The CDR3 consists of 15 residues. Germline CDR1 LNHDA, CDR2 SQIVND (reference sequence). Germline trimming cut 3 bases from V and 1 base from J; bases unmatched to any gene: 1. CDR3 amino acids: CASSMGTSGTDTQYF. The DNA for the CDR3 is TGTGCCAGTAGTATGGGGACTAGCGGCACAGATACGCAGTATTTT.

The chain employs TRBV4-3 and TRBJ2-7; 12 bases align to TRBD2. V lost 1 base, J lost 3 bases, and 1 base stayed unmatched. Looked up from germline, CDR1 is LGHNA and CDR2 is YSLEER. CDR3 size: 15 residues. The CDR3, as DNA: TGCGCCAGCAGCCAAGGACTAGCGGGAGTCTACGAGCAGTACTTC. As protein: CASSQGLAGVYEQYF.

The CDR3 here is CATVAGVGQFF. For the CDR3, the DNA is TGTGCCACCGTAGCGGGAGTCGGGCAGTTCTTC. The rearrangement links TRBV19 to TRBJ2-1, with 9 bases lining up with TRBD2. The J segment lost 12 bases and the V segment lost 10 bases, leaving 7 bases of the junction unmatched. The CDR3 covers 11 residues. CDR1 and CDR2 (germline): LNHDA, SQIVND (reference sequence).

The DNA for the CDR3 is TGTGCCAGCAGCCTCGGGAGGGCCAATGAGCAGTTCTTC. Translated: CASSLGRANEQFF. This rearrangement joins TRBV5-4 to TRBJ2-1; 8 nucleotides align to TRBD2. This CDR3 contains 13 residues. Trimming took 4 bases from V and 6 from J; bases not matched to a gene: 3. The germline V gene has CDR1 SGHNT and CDR2 YYREEE (reference sequence).

This clone was found once. The chain uses TRBV27 and TRBJ1-5; D might be TRBD1 (6 bases). CDR1 is MNHEY and CDR2 is SMNVEV in the germline V gene (reference sequence). V lost 6 bases to trimming and J lost 1 base, with 13 bases between them. The CDR3 spans 15 residues. The DNA for the CDR3 is TGTGCCAGCAGACCCCAGGGGAAAAGCAATCAGCCCCAGCATTTT. This sequence encodes CASRPQGKSNQPQHF.

The V and J genes are TRBV7-6 and TRBJ2-1; D might be TRBD2 (5 bases). CDR1 is SGHVS and CDR2 is FNYEAQ in the germline V gene. V lost 4 bases to trimming and J lost 7 bases, with 20 bases between them. The CDR3 runs 16 residues. The CDR3 DNA is TGTGCCAGCAGCTCCGAGGAGGCATCCGTTAAAAATGAGCAGTTCTTC. Its translation is CASSSEEASVKNEQFF.

The V call is TRBV7-9, the J call TRBJ2-1, with TRBD1 matching 8 bases. There are 15 residues in the CDR3. Germline V lookup: CDR1 SEHNR, CDR2 FQNEAQ (reference sequence). V was clipped by 5 bases and J by 5 bases; unmatched bases: 8. CDR3 region: CASSRDRGWDNEQFF. DNA for the CDR3: TGTGCCAGCAGCCGTGACAGGGGATGGGACAATGAGCAGTTCTTC.

The chain combines TRBV7-9 with TRBJ2-1; D is undetermined. CDR1 is SEHNR, CDR2 FQNEAQ, per germline (reference sequence). The V end lost 4 bases, the J end lost 4 bases, and 14 bases lay between the germline ends. The CDR3 sequence is 15 residues long. Here the CDR3 DNA reads TGTGCCAGCAGCTCAAGCCCCGGGTCTTACAATGAGCAGTTCTTC. Its translation: CASSSSPGSYNEQFF.

The rearrangement joins TRBV7-9 to TRBJ2-7; TRBD2 aligns across 7 bases. Looked up from germline, CDR1 is SEHNR and CDR2 is FQNEAQ (reference sequence). The CDR3 runs to 14 residues. Unmatched junction bases numbered 3, after V lost 1 base and J lost 3 bases. CDR3 bases: TGTGCCAGCAGCTTAGACGGGGGGATCTACGAGCAGTACTTC. Translation: CASSLDGGIYEQYF.

This clone showed up just once. V usage is TRBV29-1 and J usage is TRBJ1-2; 10 bases are a match to TRBD1. The V and J ends lost 7 bases and 4 bases, in that order; junction bases with no gene match: 12. The CDR3 covers 15 residues. Germline V gives CDR1 SQVTM, CDR2 ANQGSEA. Here the CDR3 reads CSDAHTTGGIYGYTF. Here the CDR3 DNA reads TGCAGCGACGCGCATACGACAGGGGGCATCTATGGCTACACCTTC. Drawing the rest from reference TRBV29-1 and TRBJ1-2, the complete variable domain is SAVISQKPSRDICQRGTSLTIQCQVDSQVTMMFWYRQQPGQSLTLIATANQGSEATYESGFVIDKFPISRPNLTFSTLTVSNMSPEDSSIYLCSDAHTTGGIYGYTFGSGTRLTVV.

This clone was observed once. This rearrangement joins TRBV6-1 to TRBJ2-1, with 8 bases that match TRBD2. The trim removed 3 bases at V and 7 bases at J, leaving 8 bases unmatched. This CDR3 comprises 15 residues. Germline assignment: CDR1 MNHNS and CDR2 SASEGT. For the CDR3, the DNA is TGTGCCAGCAGTGACGAGCGGGGGATCTATAATGAGCAGTTCTTC. Its protein product is CASSDERGIYNEQFF.

This sequence joins TRBV7-8 and TRBJ2-3; 7 positions match TRBD2. The CDR3 runs to 16 residues. V gave up 1 base and J gave up 4 bases; unmatched junction bases: 8. Germline assignment: CDR1 SGHVS and CDR2 FQNEAQ. The CDR3 DNA is TGTGCCAGCAGCTTAGTCCCCGGGAGCGGGGCAGATACGCAGTATTTT. The encoded protein is CASSLVPGSGADTQYF.

CDR3 in amino acids: CASSIGNTEAFF. DNA for the CDR3: TGTGCCAGTAGTATCGGGAACACTGAAGCTTTCTTT. The V and J genes are TRBV19 and TRBJ1-1; D unclear. The CDR3 runs 12 residues. Germline lookup yields CDR1 LNHDA and CDR2 SQIVND (reference sequence). Trimming removed 3 bases at V and 1 base at J, with 3 bases between.

V is TRBV28 and J is TRBJ2-4, with a possible D match to TRBD1 (6 bases). Trimming removed 7 bases from V and 2 bases from J, with 27 bases in between. The length of the CDR3 is 19 residues. Germline CDR1 reads MDHEN; CDR2 reads SYDVKM. Written as DNA, the CDR3 is TGTGCCAGCAACAAATTGGCCGACAGGTCCGGGGTCTCCAAAAACATTCAGTACTTC. It specifies CASNKLADRSGVSKNIQYF.

The chain employs TRBV29-1 and TRBJ2-1; 12 bases align to TRBD2. V gave up 7 bases and J gave up 9 bases; unmatched junction bases: 10. The V gene's germline CDR1 is SQVTM and CDR2 ANQGSEA. The CDR3 length is 14 residues. CDR3 bases: TGCAGCGCCGAGCCACTAGCGGGAGGAGTTGAGCAGTTCTTC. It is translated as CSAEPLAGGVEQFF.